The 13 T cell receptor beta chains reported below all come from one sample, sequenced in a study of blood T cell repertoires in COVID-19. TCRdb's copy holds only in-frame clones and misses some; the assay was immunoSEQ multiplex PCR. The sample shows about 270,000 clones, around nine tenths of them seen only once. What was sequenced was peripheral blood. The receptor source for this set is a middle-aged man with active or convalescent COVID-19.

This chain uses TRBV30 with TRBJ2-5; possibly TRBD2 for D (5 bases). Trimming shortened V by 3 bases and J by 0 bases, and 8 bases separated the two germline ends. This CDR3 has 13 residues. Per the germline V gene, CDR1 is GTSNPN and CDR2 is SVGIG (reference sequence). CDR3 bases: TGTGCCTGGAGAAGGGAGTACCAAGAGACCCAGTACTTC. It translates to CAWRREYQETQYF.

The CDR3 is CASSPNRGYEQYF. DNA of the CDR3: TGTGCCAGCAGCCCGAACAGGGGGTACGAGCAGTACTTC. This rearrangement joins TRBV3-1 (or the pseudogene TRBV3-2) to TRBJ2-7; 8 bases fit TRBD1. Trimming took 4 bases from V and 4 from J; bases not matched to a gene: 3. The CDR3 covers 13 residues. The germline CDR1 and CDR2 sequences are LGHDT and YNNKEL (reference sequence).

In this sample, this clone turned up once. This chain's CDR3 is CASSLVSGVDEKLFF. The CDR3, as DNA: TGCGCCAGCAGCTTGGTATCGGGGGTGGATGAAAAACTGTTTTTT. The chain links TRBV5-1 to TRBJ1-4; TRBD1 is a possible D gene (5 bases). Germline-derived CDR1 and CDR2 are SGHRS and YFSETQ. The CDR3 contains 15 residues. V was shortened by 0 bases and J by 6 bases, with 12 bases between the two germline ends.

This chain joins TRBV24-1 and TRBJ2-1, with 8 bases that match TRBD1. This CDR3 spans 15 amino acids. J lost 10 bases, V lost 0 bases, and 7 bases had no gene match. Per germline, CDR1 KGHDR and CDR2 SFDVKD. The CDR3 sequence is CATSDLRAGGREQFF. The CDR3 DNA reads TGTGCCACCAGTGATTTGCGGGCAGGGGGCAGGGAGCAGTTCTTC.

The gene calls are TRBV11-3 and TRBJ2-3; no firm D call. The CDR3 spans 18 residues. Germline V gene sequence: CDR1 SGHNT, CDR2 YENEEA. V lost 5 bases, J lost 3 bases, and 24 bases lay in between. CDR3 in amino acids: CASSPRLAASLRTDTQYF. DNA for the CDR3: TGTGCCAGCAGCCCGCGCTTAGCTGCTTCGTTAAGAACAGATACGCAGTATTTT.

V usage is TRBV4-1 and J usage is TRBJ2-7; 7 bases fit TRBD2. The V gene's germline CDR1 is MGHRA and CDR2 YSYEKL. V was clipped by 1 base and J by 3 bases; unmatched bases: 6. The CDR3 runs 15 residues. CDR3 sequence (DNA): TGCGCCAGCAGCCAAGCTCTAGCGGACTTCTACGAGCAGTACTTC. Translated, it gives CASSQALADFYEQYF.

This chain joins TRBV5-1 and TRBJ1-6; TRBD1 matches at 10 bases. The CDR3 length is 16 residues. CDR1 and CDR2 from the germline V gene are SGHRS and YFSETQ. Trimming took 4 bases from V and 5 from J; bases not matched to a gene: 6. This CDR3 is CASSPGQGSHNSPLHF. The CDR3, as DNA: TGCGCCAGCAGCCCGGGACAGGGGTCCCATAATTCACCCCTCCACTTT.

The J gene is TRBJ2-7, the V gene TRBV25-1, with D maybe TRBD2 (6 bases). V was trimmed by 5 bases and J by 0 bases, leaving 11 bases between them. This CDR3 has 14 amino acids. CDR1 is MGHDK and CDR2 is SYGVNS in the germline V gene. The CDR3 loop reads CASSFTGSSYEQYF. CDR3 DNA: TGTGCCAGCAGTTTCACCGGGAGCTCCTACGAGCAGTACTTC.

The rearrangement links TRBV18 to TRBJ1-2; the D gene is possibly TRBD1 (5 bases). The CDR3 is made up of 13 amino acids. In germline, CDR1 is KGHSH, CDR2 LQKENI. The V gene lost 2 bases and the J gene lost 7 bases, with 11 bases spanning the gap. CDR3 coding DNA: TGTGCCAGCTCACCAACGCAGGGTATTGGCTACACCTTC. It yields the protein CASSPTQGIGYTF.

The rearrangement uses TRBV9 and TRBJ1-2; TRBD1 is a possible D gene (6 bases). Looked up from germline, CDR1 is SGDLS and CDR2 is YYNGEE. The CDR3 is 15 amino acids. V lost 4 bases to trimming and J lost 2 bases, with 15 bases between them. This CDR3 is CASSPEGVRNYGYTF. Written as DNA, the CDR3 is TGTGCCAGCAGCCCCGAGGGGGTGAGGAACTATGGCTACACCTTC.

This rearrangement joins TRBV12-3 or TRBV12-4 to TRBJ2-7, with TRBD1 matching over 8 bases. Losses at the gene ends were 10 bases for V and 6 bases for J; bases not matched to a gene: 5. This CDR3 comprises 11 residues. CDR3 sequence reads: CAIGTGPEQYF. CDR3 sequence (DNA): TGTGCCATCGGGACAGGACCCGAGCAGTACTTC.

V gene TRBV6-1 combines with J gene TRBJ2-7; the match to TRBD1 covers 8 bases. Unmatched junction bases numbered 15, after V lost 0 bases and J lost 5 bases. Looked up from germline, CDR1 is MNHNS and CDR2 is SASEGT. The CDR3 runs to 18 residues. The CDR3 spells CASSEAIPGQANRHEQYF. The CDR3 nucleotides are TGTGCCAGCAGTGAAGCCATTCCGGGACAGGCTAATCGCCACGAGCAGTACTTC.

The gene calls are TRBV6-5 and TRBJ2-3; 7 bases are a match to TRBD2. The CDR3 is 15 residues long. In germline, CDR1 is MNHEY, CDR2 SVGAGI. With V trimmed by 6 bases and J by 4 bases, 10 bases remained unmatched. CDR3 DNA: TGTGCCAGCAGCGCAGGGACGGCGGGGGCAGATACGCAGTATTTT. Protein: CASSAGTAGADTQYF.